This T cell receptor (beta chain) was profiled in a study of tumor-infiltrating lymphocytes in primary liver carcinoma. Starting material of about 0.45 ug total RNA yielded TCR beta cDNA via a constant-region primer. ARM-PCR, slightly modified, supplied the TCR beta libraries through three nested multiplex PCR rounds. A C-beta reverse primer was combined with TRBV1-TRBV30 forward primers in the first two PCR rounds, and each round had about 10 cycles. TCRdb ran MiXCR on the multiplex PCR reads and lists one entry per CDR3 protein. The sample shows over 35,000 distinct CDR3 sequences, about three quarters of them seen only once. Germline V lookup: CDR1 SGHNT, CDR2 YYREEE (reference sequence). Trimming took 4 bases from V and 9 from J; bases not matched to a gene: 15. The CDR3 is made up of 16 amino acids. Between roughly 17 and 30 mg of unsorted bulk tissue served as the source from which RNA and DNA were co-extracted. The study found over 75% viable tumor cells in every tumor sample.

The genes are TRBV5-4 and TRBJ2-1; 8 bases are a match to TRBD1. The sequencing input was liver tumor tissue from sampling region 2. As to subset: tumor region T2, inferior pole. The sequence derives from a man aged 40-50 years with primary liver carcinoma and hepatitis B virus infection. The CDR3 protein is CASSQGGQGRSGEQFF. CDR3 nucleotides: TGTGCCAGCAGCCAGGGCGGACAGGGTAGGTCCGGTGAGCAGTTCTTC.